The 23 T cell receptor beta chains reported below all come from one sample, sequenced in a study of cytomegalovirus exposure and HLA in healthy donors. A multiplex PCR was run with 60 Vbeta primers and 13 Jbeta primers. TCRdb keeps only in-frame clones here, not all; method: immunoSEQ multiplex PCR. The profile shows 130,000 or so clones, about 80% of them singletons. Sequenced: PBMCs. The origin of the receptors is a man aged 18 to 29 in good health and CMV-seronegative.

The chain combines TRBV19 with TRBJ1-5; D remains ambiguous. Germline CDR1 reads LNHDA; CDR2 reads SQIVND (reference sequence). The V end was cut by 2 bases, the J end by 6 bases, with 11 bases between. This CDR3 spans 14 amino acids. In nucleotides, the CDR3 is TGTGCCAGTAGTATATTTCTGGGGAGTCAGCCCCAGCATTTT. Its protein is CASSIFLGSQPQHF.

This clone came up once. This chain links TRBV27 with TRBJ1-1; D is ambiguous. Trimming left V 0 bases short and J 1 base short, with 12 bases between. The germline gives CDR1 MNHEY, CDR2 SMNVEV (reference sequence). CDR3 length equals 16 residues. CDR3 DNA sequence: TGTGCCAGCAGTTTATCCCGCGTGACAACGAACACTGAAGCTTTCTTT. Translation: CASSLSRVTTNTEAFF.

The genes are TRBV5-5 and TRBJ1-2; a weak D match, TRBD1 (6 bases). This CDR3 is built from 15 residues. CDR1 and CDR2 (germline): SGHKS, YYEKEE (reference sequence). Trimming removed 4 bases at V and 8 bases at J, with 21 bases between. The CDR3 spells CASSPYEGGGQGYTF. DNA of the CDR3: TGTGCCAGCAGCCCGTATGAGGGCGGGGGGCAAGGCTACACCTTC. The whole variable domain, filled in from reference TRBV5-5 and TRBJ1-2, reads DAGVTQSPTHLIKTRGQQVTLRCSPISGHKSVSWYQQVLGQGPQFIFQYYEKEERGRGNFPDRFSARQFPNYSSELNVNALLLGDSALYLCASSPYEGGGQGYTFGSGTRLTVV.

This clone was recorded only once. V gene TRBV19 combines with J gene TRBJ1-5, with 7 bases matching TRBD1. The CDR3 has 13 amino acids. Germline assignment: CDR1 LNHDA and CDR2 SQIVND (reference sequence). J was trimmed by 5 bases and V by 7 bases; bases with no gene match: 5. CDR3 loop: CASTDRDDQPQHF. Written as DNA, the CDR3 is TGTGCCAGTACCGACAGGGACGATCAGCCCCAGCATTTT.

V is TRBV29-1 and J is TRBJ1-2; 7 nucleotides agree with TRBD1. The germline V gene has CDR1 SQVTM and CDR2 ANQGSEA. The J segment lost 8 bases and the V segment lost 1 base, leaving 7 bases of the junction unmatched. CDR3 size: 13 residues. CDR3 protein: CSVEADRAGGYTF. CDR3 bases: TGCAGCGTTGAAGCCGACAGGGCGGGGGGCTACACCTTC.

The rearrangement joins TRBV11-2 to TRBJ1-1; 7 bases map to TRBD1. Trimming at V came to 2 bases and at J to 0 bases, leaving 12 bases not matched to a gene. The CDR3 loop spans 18 amino acids. CDR1 and CDR2 (germline): SGHAT, FQNNGV. The CDR3 DNA sequence: TGTGCCAGCAGCTTATTCTCTAGGGGGCAGCTGATGAACACTGAAGCTTTCTTT. This sequence encodes CASSLFSRGQLMNTEAFF.

The rearrangement uses TRBV7-3 and TRBJ1-1; 9 bases map to TRBD1. J was trimmed by 1 base and V by 6 bases; bases with no gene match: 6. Germline values: CDR1 SGHTA, CDR2 FQGTGA. CDR3 size: 15 residues. The CDR3 sequence: CASSLQTGGNTEAFF. CDR3 in DNA: TGTGCCAGCAGTTTGCAGACAGGGGGGAACACTGAAGCTTTCTTT. The variable domain in full, completed from reference TRBV7-3 and TRBJ1-1, reads GAGVSQTPSNKVTEKGKYVELRCDPISGHTALYWYRQSLGQGPEFLIYFQGTGAADDSGLPNDRFFAVRPEGSVSTLKIQRTERGDSAVYLCASSLQTGGNTEAFFGQGTRLTVV.

The J gene is TRBJ2-7, the V gene TRBV5-1, with TRBD2 matching 11 bases. TRBJ2-5 explains the end of the DNA better; the J call may be wrong. CDR1 SGHRS and CDR2 YFSETQ come from the germline V gene. The CDR3 totals 15 residues. This CDR3 reads CASGRLAGTRETQYF. CDR3 bases: TGCGCCAGCGGCCGACTAGCGGGGACTCGGGAGACCCAGTACTTC.

V usage is TRBV5-4 and J usage is TRBJ1-2; D gene uncertain. Germline V gives CDR1 SGHNT, CDR2 YYREEE (reference sequence). Trimming took off 2 bases at V and 0 bases at J, with 8 bases between the two ends. This CDR3 has 14 amino acids. The DNA of the CDR3 is TGTGCCAGCAGCTTTCTCGGTTCTAACTATGGCTACACCTTC. Protein: CASSFLGSNYGYTF.

Note on this clone: Germline and junction disagree at one end, which may indicate a read error. The chain recombines TRBV7-9 with TRBJ2-3; 7 bases are a match to TRBD1. The CDR3 is 16 amino acids. The germline CDR1 and CDR2 sequences are SEHNR and FQNEAQ (reference sequence). CDR3 loop: CSSSLVVGTATDTQYF. The DNA for the CDR3 is TGTTCCAGCAGCTTAGTAGTAGGGACAGCCACAGATACGCAGTATTTT.

The chain couples TRBV5-6 to TRBJ1-5; maybe TRBD1 (5 bases). The V end lost 2 bases, the J end lost 0 bases, and 9 bases lay between the germline ends. Germline V gene data show CDR1 as SGHDT and CDR2 as YYEEEE. The CDR3 is 15 amino acids. Here the CDR3 reads CASSFGQGSNQPQHF. As DNA, the CDR3 is TGTGCCAGCAGCTTTGGCCAGGGTAGCAATCAGCCCCAGCATTTT.

The rearrangement links TRBV7-3 to TRBJ2-7; TRBD1 matches at 8 bases. CDR3 length: 14 amino acids. Germline V lookup: CDR1 SGHTA, CDR2 FQGTGA. V dropped 5 bases and J dropped 2; count of bases not matched to a gene: 5. CDR3 protein: CASSPQQGAYEQYF. In nucleotides, the CDR3 is TGTGCCAGCAGCCCACAACAGGGGGCCTACGAGCAGTACTTC.

The chain employs TRBV11-2 and TRBJ1-4; unclear D gene. Germline CDR1 is SGHAT and CDR2 is FQNNGV. Trimming removed 3 bases at V and 7 bases at J, with 15 bases between. This CDR3 is 15 amino acids long. CDR3 sequence reads: CASSFEAFLGEKLFF. CDR3 coding DNA: TGTGCCAGCAGCTTTGAGGCTTTCCTCGGTGAAAAACTGTTTTTT.

The chain joins TRBV18 to TRBJ2-6; maybe TRBD1 (6 bases). V was trimmed by 8 bases and J by 2 bases, leaving 13 bases between them. Germline V lookup: CDR1 KGHSH, CDR2 LQKENI. The CDR3 contains 15 residues. The DNA of the CDR3 is TGTGCCAGCCAACAGGGATGGACTGGGGCCAACGTCCTGACTTTC. Translating it yields CASQQGWTGANVLTF. Full variable domain (rest looked up from reference TRBV18 and TRBJ2-6): NAGVMQNPRHLVRRRGQEARLRCSPMKGHSHVYWYRQLPEEGLKFMVYLQKENIIDESGMPKERFSAEFPKEGPSILRIQQVVRGDSAAYFCASQQGWTGANVLTFGAGSRLTVL.

This clone was seen once. V usage is TRBV28 and J usage is TRBJ2-1; TRBD2 agrees at 14 bases. Unmatched junction bases numbered 4, after V lost 5 bases and J lost 10 bases. Germline values: CDR1 MDHEN, CDR2 SYDVKM. The CDR3 runs to 14 residues. The CDR3 nucleotides are TGTGCCAGCAGTCCTCGGACTAGCGGGGGGGAGCAGTTCTTC. Translating gives CASSPRTSGGEQFF.

V usage is TRBV4-2 and J usage is TRBJ1-6; 8 nucleotides line up with TRBD1. With 0 bases clipped from V and 9 bases from J, the junction kept 7 bases outside the gene matches. The CDR3 sequence is 16 residues long. Germline V gene lookup returns CDR1 LGHNA and CDR2 YNFKEQ. CDR3 residues: CASSQDLGQGRSPLHF. The CDR3 nucleotides are TGTGCCAGCAGCCAAGATCTCGGACAGGGTCGTTCACCCCTCCACTTT.

The chain combines TRBV5-5 with TRBJ2-7; 9 bases map to TRBD1. This CDR3 contains 16 residues. The J segment lost 4 bases and the V segment lost 5 bases, leaving 13 bases of the junction unmatched. The V gene's germline CDR1 is SGHKS and CDR2 YYEKEE (reference sequence). The CDR3 spells CASRLTGTGNMYEQYF. The CDR3 DNA follows: TGTGCCAGCAGACTCACCGGGACAGGGAATATGTACGAGCAGTACTTC.

The genes are TRBV5-6 and TRBJ2-1, with 10 bases fitting TRBD1. CDR1 and CDR2 (germline): SGHDT, YYEEEE. This CDR3 contains 16 residues. J lost 1 base, V lost 4 bases, and 5 bases had no gene match. CDR3 in DNA: TGTGCCAGCAGCCTGGGGACAGGGGCATCCTACAATGAGCAGTTCTTC. Residues: CASSLGTGASYNEQFF.

This clone came up a few times. V is TRBV29-1 and J is TRBJ2-1, with TRBD2 matching 7 bases. This CDR3 spans 11 amino acids. Germline CDR1 reads SQVTM; CDR2 reads ANQGSEA. With 6 bases clipped from V and 8 bases from J, the junction kept 4 bases outside the gene matches. CDR3 amino acids: CSVDRGDEQFF. CDR3 nucleotides: TGCAGCGTGGACCGGGGGGATGAGCAGTTCTTC.

The gene calls are TRBV5-1 and TRBJ1-1, with 8 bases fitting TRBD1. CDR1 and CDR2 from the germline V gene are SGHRS and YFSETQ. V was pared by 0 bases and J by 6 bases, with 16 bases of the junction left unmatched. The CDR3 covers 18 residues. The CDR3: CASSLAGNFKTGASEAFF. CDR3 nucleotides: TGCGCCAGCAGCTTGGCCGGCAATTTCAAGACAGGGGCATCTGAAGCTTTCTTT.

The chain uses TRBV18 and TRBJ1-2, with 7 bases lining up with TRBD1. The germline V gene encodes CDR1 KGHSH and CDR2 LQKENI. The V gene end was trimmed by 3 bases and the J gene end by 6 bases; junction bases not matched to a gene: 13. CDR3 length: 16 amino acids. As DNA, the CDR3 is TGTGCCAGCTCACCCGATCTCCTGGGGACAGAGGATGGCTACACCTTC. This sequence encodes CASSPDLLGTEDGYTF.

The rearrangement joins TRBV11-3 to TRBJ2-1; TRBD2 is a possible D gene (6 bases). V was pared by 1 base and J by 4 bases, with 8 bases between. The CDR3 totals 14 residues. The germline CDR1 and CDR2 sequences are SGHNT and YENEEA. The CDR3 nucleotides are TGTGCCAGCAGCTTAGGAGGGACTTACAATGAGCAGTTCTTC. This translates into CASSLGGTYNEQFF.

The rearrangement joins TRBV7-2 to TRBJ2-7, with 7 bases lining up with TRBD1. The germline gives CDR1 SGHTA, CDR2 FQGNSA. V was pared by 4 bases and J by 6 bases, with 3 bases of the junction left unmatched. CDR3 length equals 12 residues. CDR3 nucleotide sequence: TGTGCCAGCAGCTCGAACAGGGGCGAGCAGTACTTC. Residues: CASSSNRGEQYF.